This is a list of T cell receptor beta chains from one sample in a study of chemoradiotherapy in HPV16-positive cancers. The method was immunoSEQ multiplex PCR; TCRdb's version includes in-frame clones alone and lacks a portion of them. This table has 6,700 or so clones, roughly nine tenths appearing once. Sequences were derived from tumor tissue, sampled from a patient who underwent chemoradiotherapy. These receptors were obtained from a human donor with HPV-associated anogenital cancer. Each CDR3 is given with its conserved first and last residue. The D gene is left open where the match is weak. A clone size is listed for some rows: how often the clone was seen (once, few, many), or a class if it is expanded.

TRBV25-1	.	TRBJ1-1	.	CASKGMAEAFF	TGTGCCAGCAAGGGCATGGCTGAAGCTTTCTTT
TRBV6-5	.	TRBJ1-1	.	CASSRGRLNTEAFF	TGTGCCAGCAGTCGGGGACGCTTGAACACTGAAGCTTTCTTT
TRBV18	TRBD2	TRBJ2-7	.	CASSPSGTREQYF	TGTGCCAGCTCACCTAGCGGGACACGGGAGCAGTACTTC
TRBV7-6	.	TRBJ2-7	.	CASSLKRIPSYEQYF	TGTGCCAGCAGCTTAAAACGGATTCCCTCCTACGAGCAGTACTTC
TRBV6-1	.	TRBJ2-7	.	CASSEVGRPYEQYF	TGTGCCAGCAGTGAAGTAGGGCGGCCCTACGAGCAGTACTTC
TRBV19	TRBD2	TRBJ2-7	.	CASRYSGTSSYEQYF	TGTGCCAGTAGGTATAGCGGGACGAGCTCCTACGAGCAGTACTTC
TRBV5-1	.	TRBJ1-5	.	CASSLGEDGQPQHF	TGCGCCAGCAGCTTGGGGGAGGACGGTCAGCCCCAGCATTTT
TRBV7-3	.	TRBJ1-1	.	CASSPDNTEAFF	TGTGCCAGCAGCCCAGATAACACTGAAGCTTTCTTT
TRBV4-1	.	TRBJ1-1	.	CASSHHQDRNTEAFF	TGCGCCAGCAGCCATCACCAGGACAGGAACACTGAAGCTTTCTTT
TRBV6-5	.	TRBJ2-1	.	CASSYSAGYSYNEQFF	TGTGCCAGCAGTTACTCGGCGGGGTACTCCTACAATGAGCAGTTCTTC
TRBV6-4	TRBD2	TRBJ2-1	.	CASSATSGTYNEQFF	TGTGCCAGCAGTGCTACTAGCGGGACATACAATGAGCAGTTCTTC
TRBV10-3	TRBD1	TRBJ1-2	.	CAIARQGNYGYTF	TGTGCCATCGCCCGACAGGGGAACTATGGCTACACCTTC
TRBV5-6	.	TRBJ2-2	.	CASIMGPANTGELFF	TGTGCCAGCATCATGGGACCCGCGAACACCGGGGAGCTGTTTTTT
TRBV19	TRBD1	TRBJ1-5	.	CASSYYRGHNQPQHF	TGTGCCAGTAGTTACTATAGGGGGCATAATCAGCCCCAGCATTTT
TRBV10-3	.	TRBJ2-5	.	CAISATQGPPQETQYF	TGTGCCATCAGTGCAACTCAGGGGCCTCCTCAAGAGACCCAGTACTTC
TRBV10-1	TRBD2	TRBJ2-5	.	CASSLTSGVQETQYF	TGCGCCAGCAGCTTGACTAGCGGTGTACAAGAGACCCAGTACTTC
TRBV10-3	TRBD1	TRBJ2-2	.	CAIRGQGSRTGELFF	TGTGCCATCAGGGGACAGGGGAGTAGGACCGGGGAGCTGTTTTTT
TRBV6-7	.	TRBJ2-7	.	CASSQRVPEPYEQYF	TGTGCCAGCAGCCAACGCGTCCCGGAGCCGTACGAGCAGTACTTC
TRBV19	.	TRBJ1-1	.	CASSLLALNTEAFF	TGTGCCAGTAGTCTCCTGGCTTTGAACACTGAAGCTTTCTTT
TRBV27	.	TRBJ2-7	.	CASSLVGAYEQYF	TGTGCCAGCAGTTTAGTCGGGGCCTACGAGCAGTACTTC
TRBV29-1	.	TRBJ1-1	.	CSVEANLNTEAFF	TGCAGCGTTGAGGCCAACCTGAACACTGAAGCTTTCTTT
TRBV5-1	TRBD1	TRBJ1-5	.	CASSGGQGGQPQHF	TGCGCCAGCAGCGGGGGACAGGGAGGGCAGCCCCAGCATTTT
TRBV29-1	TRBD1	TRBJ1-5	.	CSVEDQAGRGHQPQHF	TGCAGCGTTGAAGATCAAGCAGGGAGGGGGCATCAGCCCCAGCATTTT
TRBV9	.	TRBJ1-3	.	CASSVPASGNTIYF	TGTGCCAGCAGCGTGCCCGCCTCTGGAAACACCATATATTTT
TRBV11-1	.	TRBJ2-1	.	CASSLMPGTNEQFF	TGTGCCAGCAGCTTAATGCCGGGGACCAATGAGCAGTTCTTC
TRBV10-3	.	TRBJ2-6	.	CAISESAASSGANVLTF	TGTGCCATCAGTGAGTCGGCAGCCAGCTCTGGGGCCAACGTCCTGACTTTC
TRBV10-3	.	TRBJ1-1	few	CAISDPRGGSRNTEAFF	TGTGCCATCAGTGACCCACGAGGGGGGTCGAGGAACACTGAAGCTTTCTTT
TRBV13	.	TRBJ2-5	.	CASSVREGQETQYF	TGTGCCAGCAGCGTCCGAGAAGGCCAAGAGACCCAGTACTTC
TRBV10-2	.	TRBJ2-7	.	CASLLTSTGYEQYF	TGCGCCAGCCTCTTAACATCGACAGGCTACGAGCAGTACTTC
TRBV11-2	TRBD1	TRBJ2-4	.	CASSLARGINIQYF	TGTGCCAGCAGCTTAGCCAGGGGGATTAACATTCAGTACTTC
TRBV20-1	.	TRBJ1-1	large	CSAGGYTEAFF	TGCAGTGCTGGGGGTTACACTGAAGCTTTCTTT
TRBV18	TRBD2	TRBJ2-5	.	CASSPRLAGEETQYF	TGTGCCAGCTCACCACGGCTAGCGGGGGAAGAGACCCAGTACTTC
TRBV4-1	TRBD2	TRBJ2-1	once	CASSAWTSGSDNEQFF	TGCGCCAGCAGCGCATGGACTAGCGGGAGTGATAATGAGCAGTTCTTC
TRBV7-2	.	TRBJ1-2	.	CASSLGREGVGYTF	TGTGCCAGCAGCTTAGGCAGGGAAGGGGTCGGCTACACCTTC
TRBV21-1	.	TRBJ2-1	.	CASSNYRARQENNEQFF	TGTGCCAGCAGCAACTATAGGGCTCGACAGGAGAACAATGAGCAGTTCTTC
TRBV18	.	TRBJ2-7	.	CASSPRSAEILRRQYF	TGTGCCAGCTCACCGCGGAGCGCCGAAATATTAAGAAGGCAGTACTTC
TRBV10-2	TRBD1	TRBJ1-3	.	CASGLTGVAGNTIYF	TGCGCCAGCGGGCTGACAGGGGTTGCTGGAAACACCATATATTTT
TRBV5-6	TRBD1	TRBJ2-5	.	CASSLDLAGGGETQYF	TGTGCCAGCAGCTTGGATTTGGCAGGGGGCGGAGAGACCCAGTACTTC
TRBV11-3	.	TRBJ1-2	.	CASSSTTDGYTF	TGTGCCAGCAGCTCGACGACTGATGGCTACACCTTC
TRBV30	.	TRBJ2-1	.	CAWSVTGSSEQFF	TGTGCCTGGAGTGTAACGGGAAGCAGTGAGCAGTTCTTC
TRBV6-9	.	TRBJ2-4	.	CASLLTELDSNIQYF	TGTGCCAGCCTTTTGACAGAGTTAGATTCGAACATTCAGTACTTC
TRBV7-3	.	TRBJ2-6	.	CASSLTDGANVLTF	TGTGCCAGCAGCTTAACGGACGGGGCCAACGTCCTGACTTTC
TRBV18	.	TRBJ2-7	.	CASSPEGPHEQYF	TGTGCCAGCTCACCTGAGGGTCCCCACGAGCAGTACTTC
TRBV9	.	TRBJ1-1	.	CASSHWPFAEAFF	TGTGCCAGCAGCCACTGGCCGTTCGCTGAAGCTTTCTTT